A selection of T cell receptor beta chains follows, all from one sample in a study of T cell responses to AZD1222 COVID-19 vaccine. The table came from immunoSEQ multiplex PCR; TCRdb's copy has only in-frame clones and leaves some out. In the table there are roughly 130,000 clones, 92% of which are singletons. The specimen was peripheral blood, collected 28 days after the second AZD1222 dose. Every receptor here comes from an adult who received the AZD1222 COVID-19 vaccine. Both conserved end residues are part of each CDR3. D genes are given only for firm matches. Some rows have no size entry. The others give once, few or many, or a class for an expanded clone.

>TRBV6-5|TRBJ1-2|NA|NA
TGTGCCAGCAGTAACGGTAGGAGAGGCTACACCTTC
CASSNGRRGYTF
>TRBV7-9|TRBJ1-4|NA|TRBD1
TGTGCCAGCAGCTTAAAGTCAGGGGGTAATGAAAAACTGTTTTTT
CASSLKSGGNEKLFF
>TRBV2|TRBJ2-7|NA|NA
TGTGCCAGCAGTATCTCGCGGGAAAGGGAGCAGTACTTC
CASSISREREQYF
>TRBV7-9|TRBJ1-4|NA|NA
TGTGCCAGCAGCCCGGCGGGGGTGAAACTGTTTTTT
CASSPAGVKLFF
>TRBV19|TRBJ1-4|NA|NA
TGTGCCAGTAAGGGACCGTCTGCAACTAATGAAAAACTGTTTTTT
CASKGPSATNEKLFF
>TRBV29-1|TRBJ2-7|NA|NA
TGCAGCGTTAGGAGGTCGGAAAGCTACGAGCAGTACTTC
CSVRRSESYEQYF
>TRBV4-3|TRBJ2-1|NA|NA
TGCGCCAGCAGCCAAGAATACCTGGACAATGAGCGGTTCTTC
CASSQEYLDNERFF
>TRBV6-5|TRBJ1-1|NA|NA
TGTGCCAGCAGTTACTCGATGGGGCAGGAAGCTTTCTTT
CASSYSMGQEAFF
>TRBV9|TRBJ1-2|once|TRBD1
TGTGCCAGCAGCGGAGGACAGGGACGGCGTGGCTACACCTTC
CASSGGQGRRGYTF
>TRBV14|TRBJ1-1|NA|NA
TGTGCCAGCAGCCTCTTGGGGGGGAACACTGAAGCTTTCTTT
CASSLLGGNTEAFF
>TRBV7-9|TRBJ2-7|NA|NA
TGTGCCAGCAGCTTAGCGGGGACTTCCTACGAGCAGTACTTC
CASSLAGTSYEQYF
>TRBV4-3|TRBJ2-7|NA|NA
TGCGCCAGCAGCCAAGATGGGGGGCCTCAAAACGAGCAGTACTTC
CASSQDGGPQNEQYF
>TRBV5-4|TRBJ2-1|NA|NA
TGTGCCAGCAGCTCAGCCGAAAACCACAATGAGCAGTTCTTC
CASSSAENHNEQFF
>TRBV24-1|TRBJ2-1|NA|TRBD2
TGTGCCACCAGTGATTTGCGGCCCCGACTAGCCAATGAGCAGTTCTTC
CATSDLRPRLANEQFF
>TRBV6-1|TRBJ1-2|NA|NA
TGTGCCAGCAGTGAAGGCCGGGACAACCTTTTGAACTATGGCTACACCTTC
CASSEGRDNLLNYGYTF
>TRBV23-1|TRBJ2-7|NA|NA
TGCGCCAGCTCCTCATACGAGCAGTACTTC
CASSSYEQYF
>TRBV7-9|TRBJ2-7|NA|NA
TGTGCCAGCAGCGCAAGCTGGGAAAGGCGCTACGAGCAGTACTTC
CASSASWERRYEQYF
>TRBV5-1|TRBJ2-5|NA|NA
TGCGCCAGCAGCTCCCCGGAGGGGGTAGAGACCCAGTACTTC
CASSSPEGVETQYF
>TRBV9|TRBJ2-1|NA|TRBD1
TGTGCCAGCAGCGCCCGGACAGGGGGAAGTGAGCAGTTCTTC
CASSARTGGSEQFF
>TRBV29-1|TRBJ1-5|NA|NA
TGCAGCGTTGCGAGCAGCTTTAATCAGCCCCAGCATTTT
CSVASSFNQPQHF
>TRBV7-2|TRBJ2-1|NA|NA
TGTGCCAGCAGCCCGTTGGCGAGCTCCTACAATGAGCAGTTCTTC
CASSPLASSYNEQFF
>TRBV7-2|TRBJ2-7|NA|TRBD2
TGTGCCAGCAGCGCGGGACTAGCGGCCTACGAGCAGTACTTC
CASSAGLAAYEQYF
>TRBV5-6|TRBJ1-4|NA|NA
TGTGCCAGCAGCTTGGAGGTGGAGGAAAAACTGTTTTTT
CASSLEVEEKLFF
>TRBV5-4|TRBJ2-7|NA|NA
TGTGCCAGCAGGACCCCGGGACTCAGCGAGCAGTACTTC
CASRTPGLSEQYF
>TRBV5-4|TRBJ2-1|NA|NA
TGTGCCAGCAGCTCAGCTCAGCGGAGCTCCTACAATGAGCAGTTCTTC
CASSSAQRSSYNEQFF
>TRBV24-1|TRBJ2-3|NA|NA
TGTGCCACCAGTGATCCCGGGACTTCTAGCACAGATACGCAGTATTTT
CATSDPGTSSTDTQYF
>TRBV4-3|TRBJ2-3|NA|NA
TGCGCCAGCAGCCAAGTAGGGTCAGATACGCAGTATTTT
CASSQVGSDTQYF
>TRBV4-1|TRBJ1-5|NA|NA
TGCGCCAGCAGCTTAATGGGAGGGCGGGAGCCCCAGCATTTT
CASSLMGGREPQHF
>TRBV2|TRBJ1-5|NA|NA
TGTGCCAGCACCGGGATGGGAGATCAGCCCCAGCATTTT
CASTGMGDQPQHF
>TRBV7-8|TRBJ1-1|once|NA
TGTGCCAGCAGCTTAGCACCTTTAGGGGGAGGCACTGAAGCTTTCTTT
CASSLAPLGGGTEAFF
>TRBV7-6|TRBJ2-2|NA|NA
TGTGCCAGCAGCTTATTGGTTCAAAACACCGGGGAGCTGTTTTTT
CASSLLVQNTGELFF